What follows describes a single TCR beta chain. Its antigen is not identified. The sample originates from a study of T cells in localized non-small cell lung cancer. Profiling relied on immunoSEQ multiplex PCR, and the TCRdb table lists in-frame clones only, not all of them. The sample shows 15,000 to 20,000 clones, nearly 90% of them seen only once. Germline V gives CDR1 SGHDT, CDR2 YYEEEE. Trimming cost V 4 bases and J 4 bases, with 14 bases left between them. The CDR3 sequence is 14 residues long. Overall study results and limits: Turning up in adjacent lung were a median approximately 57 of the top 100 tumor clones. Adjacent uninvolved lung tissue had the highest T cell clonality, exceeding tumor. The study sequenced only one region of the tumor. As a result, intratumor heterogeneity could not be excluded and remains possible.

The TCR was taken from a woman between 35 and 75 years old with stage III lung adenocarcinoma. The rearrangement uses TRBV5-6 and TRBJ1-2; weak D call: TRBD1 (5 bases). This material consisted of peripheral blood mononuclear cells, taken before any cancer treatment. CDR3 nucleotides: TGTGCCAGCAGCAATCGCAGGGCGTTCTATGGCTACACCTTC. Translating it yields CASSNRRAFYGYTF. Based on the CDR3 plus reference TRBV5-6 and TRBJ1-2, the full variable domain is DAGVTQSPTHLIKTRGQQVTLRCSPKSGHDTVSWYQQALGQGPQFIFQYYEEEERQRGNFPDRFSGHQFPNYSSELNVNALLLGDSALYLCASSNRRAFYGYTFGSGTRLTVV.